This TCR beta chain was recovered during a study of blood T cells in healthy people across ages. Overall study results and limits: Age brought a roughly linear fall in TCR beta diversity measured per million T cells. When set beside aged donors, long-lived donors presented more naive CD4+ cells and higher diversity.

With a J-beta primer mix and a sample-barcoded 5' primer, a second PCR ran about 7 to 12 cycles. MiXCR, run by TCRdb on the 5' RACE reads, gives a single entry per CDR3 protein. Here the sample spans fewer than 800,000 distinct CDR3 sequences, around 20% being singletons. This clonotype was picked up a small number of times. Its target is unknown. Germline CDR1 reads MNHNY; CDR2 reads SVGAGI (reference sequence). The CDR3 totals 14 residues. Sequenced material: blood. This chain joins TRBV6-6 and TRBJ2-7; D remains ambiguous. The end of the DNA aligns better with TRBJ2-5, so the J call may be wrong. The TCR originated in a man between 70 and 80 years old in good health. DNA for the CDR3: TGTGCCAGCAGAAAAGAGCCGGTCGGGGAGACCCAGTACTTC. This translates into CASRKEPVGETQYF.